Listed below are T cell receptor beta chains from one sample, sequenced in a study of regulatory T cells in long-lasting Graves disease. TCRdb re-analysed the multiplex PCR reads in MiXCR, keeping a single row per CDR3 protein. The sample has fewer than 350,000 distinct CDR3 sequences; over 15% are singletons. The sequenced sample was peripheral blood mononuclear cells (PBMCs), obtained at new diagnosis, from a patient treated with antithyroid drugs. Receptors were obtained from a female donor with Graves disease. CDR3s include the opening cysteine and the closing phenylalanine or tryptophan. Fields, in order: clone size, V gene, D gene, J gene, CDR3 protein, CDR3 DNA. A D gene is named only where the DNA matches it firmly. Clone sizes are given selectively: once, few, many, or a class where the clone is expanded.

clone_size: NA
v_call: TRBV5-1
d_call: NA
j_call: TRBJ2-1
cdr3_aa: CASSLGGRASYNEQFF
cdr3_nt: TGCGCCAGCAGCTTGGGCGGGCGGGCATCCTACAATGAGCAGTTCTTC

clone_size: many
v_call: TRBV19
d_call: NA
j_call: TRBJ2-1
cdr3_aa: CASSPDFRGSYNEQFF
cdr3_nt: TGTGCCAGTAGCCCCGATTTCAGAGGCTCCTACAATGAGCAGTTCTTC

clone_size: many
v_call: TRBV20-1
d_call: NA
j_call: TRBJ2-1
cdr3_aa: CSARDLSTYNEQFF
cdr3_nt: TGCAGTGCTAGGGACTTGTCAACCTACAATGAGCAGTTCTTC

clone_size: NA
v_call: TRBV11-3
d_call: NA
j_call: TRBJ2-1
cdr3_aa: CASLGYYNEQFF
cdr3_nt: TGTGCCAGCTTGGGGTACTACAATGAGCAGTTCTTC

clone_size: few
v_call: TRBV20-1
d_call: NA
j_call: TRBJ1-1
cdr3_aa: CSATARGRGGTDTEAFF
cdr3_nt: TGCAGTGCCACTGCGCGGGGGAGAGGAGGGACCGACACTGAAGCTTTCTTT

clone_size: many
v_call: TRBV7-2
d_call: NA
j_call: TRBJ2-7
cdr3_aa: CASSLAFWGRGKDEQYF
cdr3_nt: TGTGCCAGCAGCTTAGCATTTTGGGGCAGGGGAAAGGACGAGCAGTACTTC

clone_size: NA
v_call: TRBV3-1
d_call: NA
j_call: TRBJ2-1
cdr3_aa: CASSQGGWDNNNEQFF
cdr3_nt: TGTGCCAGCAGCCAAGGGGGATGGGACAACAACAATGAGCAGTTCTTC

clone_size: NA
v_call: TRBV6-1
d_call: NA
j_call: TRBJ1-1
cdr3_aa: CVSQGLEAFF
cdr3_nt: TGTGTCTCGCAGGGTCTGGAAGCTTTCTTT

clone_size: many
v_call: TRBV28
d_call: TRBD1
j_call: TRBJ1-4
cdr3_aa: CASSFRGQGSNEKLFF
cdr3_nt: TGTGCCAGCAGTTTCAGGGGGCAAGGATCTAATGAAAAACTGTTTTTT

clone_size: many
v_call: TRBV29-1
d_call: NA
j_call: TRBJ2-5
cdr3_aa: CSVVDIETQYF
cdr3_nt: TGCAGCGTTGTAGACATAGAGACCCAGTACTTC

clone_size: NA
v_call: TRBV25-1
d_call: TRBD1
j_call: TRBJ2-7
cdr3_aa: CASSEFSGTGAGEQYF
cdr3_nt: TGTGCCAGCAGTGAATTTTCCGGGACAGGGGCTGGCGAGCAGTACTTC

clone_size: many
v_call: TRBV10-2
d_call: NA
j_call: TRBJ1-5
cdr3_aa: CASSAAGNNQPQHF
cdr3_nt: TGCGCCAGCAGTGCCGCAGGGAATAATCAGCCCCAGCATTTT

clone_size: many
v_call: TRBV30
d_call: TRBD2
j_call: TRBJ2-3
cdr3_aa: CVWSSGRGTDTQYF
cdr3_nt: TGTGTATGGAGTAGCGGGAGAGGAACAGATACGCAGTATTTT

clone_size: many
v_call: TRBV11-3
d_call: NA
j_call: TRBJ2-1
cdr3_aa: CASSPRGSYNEQFF
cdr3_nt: TGTGCCAGCAGCCCGCGGGGCTCCTACAATGAGCAGTTCTTC

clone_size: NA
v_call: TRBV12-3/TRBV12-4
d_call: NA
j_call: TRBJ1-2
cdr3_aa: CASSFRPSGSLSGYTF
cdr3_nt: TGTGCCAGCAGTTTTAGGCCTTCGGGCAGCCTGAGTGGCTACACCTTC

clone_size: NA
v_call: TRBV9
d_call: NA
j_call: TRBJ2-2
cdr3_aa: CASSVSGTGTGELFF
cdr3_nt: TGTGCCAGCAGCGTATCCGGGACTGGCACCGGGGAGCTGTTTTTT

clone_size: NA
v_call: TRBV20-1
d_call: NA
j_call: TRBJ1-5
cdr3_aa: CSARDAVGNGPQHF
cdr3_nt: TGCAGTGCTAGAGATGCCGTAGGTAATGGGCCCCAGCATTTT

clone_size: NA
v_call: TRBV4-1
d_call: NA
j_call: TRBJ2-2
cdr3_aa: CASTFGAGELFF
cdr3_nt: TGCGCCAGCACTTTTGGTGCCGGGGAGCTGTTTTTT

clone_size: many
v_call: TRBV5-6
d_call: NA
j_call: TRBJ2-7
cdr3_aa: CASSLGGLVYEQYF
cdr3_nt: TGTGCCAGCAGCTTGGGAGGGCTCGTGTACGAGCAGTACTTC

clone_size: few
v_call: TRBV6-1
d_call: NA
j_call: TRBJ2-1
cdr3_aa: CASRQFSHSYNEQFF
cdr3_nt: TGTGCCAGCAGGCAATTCTCTCACTCCTACAATGAGCAGTTCTTC

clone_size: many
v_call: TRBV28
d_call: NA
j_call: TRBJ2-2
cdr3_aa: CASSSGTLHTGELFF
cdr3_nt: TGTGCCAGCAGCTCCGGGACTTTACACACCGGGGAGCTGTTTTTT

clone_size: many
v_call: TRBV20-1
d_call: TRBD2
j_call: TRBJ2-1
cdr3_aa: CSAAPTSGRTEQFF
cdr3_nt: TGCAGTGCTGCCCCGACTAGCGGGAGAACTGAGCAGTTCTTC

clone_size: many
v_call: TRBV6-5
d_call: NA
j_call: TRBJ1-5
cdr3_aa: CASSFQKNQPQHF
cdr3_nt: TGTGCCAGCAGTTTCCAAAAGAATCAGCCCCAGCATTTT

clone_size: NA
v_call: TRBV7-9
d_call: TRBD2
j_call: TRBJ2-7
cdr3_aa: CASSLAGLAGGPQSYEQYF
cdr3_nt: TGTGCCAGCAGCTTAGCGGGGCTAGCGGGAGGGCCGCAATCCTACGAGCAGTACTTC

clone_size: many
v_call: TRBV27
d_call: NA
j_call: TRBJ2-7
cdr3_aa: CASSFGGTRRSYEQYF
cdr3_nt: TGTGCCAGCAGTTTTGGAGGGACAAGACGATCCTACGAGCAGTACTTC

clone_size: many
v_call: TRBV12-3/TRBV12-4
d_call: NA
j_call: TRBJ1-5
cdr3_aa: CASTQDSRNQPQHF
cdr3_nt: TGTGCCAGCACTCAGGACAGCCGCAATCAGCCCCAGCATTTT

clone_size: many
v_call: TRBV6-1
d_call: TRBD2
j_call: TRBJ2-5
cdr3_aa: CASSRPAGGPGKTQYF
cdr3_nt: TGTGCCAGCAGTCGCCCAGCGGGAGGGCCCGGGAAGACCCAGTACTTC

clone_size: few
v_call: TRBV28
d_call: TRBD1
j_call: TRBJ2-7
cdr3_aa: CASSLSGQGAFEQYF
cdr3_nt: TGTGCCAGCAGTTTATCGGGACAGGGGGCTTTCGAGCAGTACTTC

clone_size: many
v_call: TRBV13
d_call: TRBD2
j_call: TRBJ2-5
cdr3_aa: CASSQKRERETQYF
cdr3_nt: TGTGCCAGCAGCCAAAAGCGGGAGCGAGAGACCCAGTACTTC

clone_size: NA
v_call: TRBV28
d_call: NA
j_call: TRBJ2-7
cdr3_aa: CASMGPKAMNEQYF
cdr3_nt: TGTGCCAGCATGGGCCCGAAGGCTATGAACGAGCAGTACTTC

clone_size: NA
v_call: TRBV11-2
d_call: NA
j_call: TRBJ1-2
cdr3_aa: CATRGGSGSNYGYTF
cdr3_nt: TGTGCCACAAGGGGGGGTAGCGGATCTAACTATGGCTACACCTTC

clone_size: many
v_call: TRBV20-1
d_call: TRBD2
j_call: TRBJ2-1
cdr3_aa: CSATTATSVRDEQFF
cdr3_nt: TGCAGCGCGACGACGGCGACTAGCGTGCGGGATGAGCAGTTCTTC

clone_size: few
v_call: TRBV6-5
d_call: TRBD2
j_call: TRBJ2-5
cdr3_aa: CASSYSISREGGETQYF
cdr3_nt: TGTGCCAGCAGTTACTCGATTTCGCGGGAGGGGGGAGAGACCCAGTACTTC

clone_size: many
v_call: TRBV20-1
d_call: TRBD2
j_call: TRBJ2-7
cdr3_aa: CSARARLAGKTWSYEQYF
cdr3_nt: TGCAGTGCTAGAGCTCGACTAGCGGGCAAGACGTGGTCCTACGAGCAGTACTTC

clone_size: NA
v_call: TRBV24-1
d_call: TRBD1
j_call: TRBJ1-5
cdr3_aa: CATMGQGVGSNQPQHF
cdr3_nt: TGTGCCACGATGGGACAGGGGGTTGGAAGCAATCAGCCCCAGCATTTT

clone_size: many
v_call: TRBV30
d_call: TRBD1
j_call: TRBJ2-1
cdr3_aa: CAWSPGGYNEQFF
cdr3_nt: TGTGCCTGGAGCCCAGGGGGCTACAATGAGCAGTTCTTC

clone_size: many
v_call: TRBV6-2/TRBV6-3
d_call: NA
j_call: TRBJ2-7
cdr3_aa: CASSYSADPTSEQYF
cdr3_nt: TGTGCCAGCAGTTACTCGGCGGATCCTACTAGCGAGCAGTACTTC

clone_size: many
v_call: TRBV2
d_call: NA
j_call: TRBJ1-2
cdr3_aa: CASTGEGGRAYGYTF
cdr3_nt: TGTGCCAGCACCGGAGAGGGCGGGCGCGCCTATGGCTACACCTTC

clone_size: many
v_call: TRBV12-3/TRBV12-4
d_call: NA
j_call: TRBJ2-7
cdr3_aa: CASSLPGRSSLF
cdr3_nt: TGTGCCAGCAGTCTCCCGGGCCGCTCGAGCCTTTTC

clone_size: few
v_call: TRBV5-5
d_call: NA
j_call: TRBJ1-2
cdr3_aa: CAPAWGGGYTF
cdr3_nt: TGTGCCCCCGCTTGGGGGGGTGGCTACACCTTC

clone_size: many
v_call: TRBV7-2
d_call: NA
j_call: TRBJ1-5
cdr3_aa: CASSSGQLSNQPQHF
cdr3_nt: TGTGCCAGCAGCTCTGGGCAACTTAGCAATCAGCCCCAGCATTTT

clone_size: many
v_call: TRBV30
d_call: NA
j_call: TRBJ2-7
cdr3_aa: CAWSVPGVAYEQYF
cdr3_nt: TGTGCCTGGAGTGTACCTGGGGTGGCCTACGAGCAGTACTTC

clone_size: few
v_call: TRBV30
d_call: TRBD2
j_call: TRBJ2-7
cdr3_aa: CASRGGGRGSYEQYF
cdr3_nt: TGTGCCTCTCGGGGGGGTGGCAGGGGCTCCTACGAGCAGTACTTC

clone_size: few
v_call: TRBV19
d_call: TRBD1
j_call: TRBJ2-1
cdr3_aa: CASSRRGQGTEGYNEQFF
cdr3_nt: TGTGCCAGTAGTAGAAGGGGACAGGGAACTGAGGGCTACAATGAGCAGTTCTTC

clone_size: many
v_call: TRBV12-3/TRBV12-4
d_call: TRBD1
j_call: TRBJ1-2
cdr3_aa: CASSQTGVDYGYTF
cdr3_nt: TGTGCCAGCAGTCAGACAGGGGTGGATTATGGCTACACCTTC

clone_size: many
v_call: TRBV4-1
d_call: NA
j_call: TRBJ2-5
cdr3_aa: CASSQDPGQQETQYF
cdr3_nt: TGCGCCAGCAGCCAAGATCCCGGACAGCAAGAGACCCAGTACTTC